One sample yielded the 18 T cell receptor beta chains listed below, sequenced in a study of T cell repertoires in cytomegalovirus infection. One entry per CDR3 protein results from TCRdb running MiXCR on the reads. The repertoire has roughly 240,000 distinct CDR3 sequences, 6.5% of them found once; the top ten carry around 6.5%. The sample taken for sequencing was PBMCs. The receptors were gathered from a human donor in good health (CMV status not recorded). Some clones in this sample may be carry-over from other donors' samples.

Many counts were recorded for this clonotype. The chain couples TRBV29-1 to TRBJ2-5; 9 positions agree with TRBD1. V shed 8 bases and J 6 bases; nucleotides not matched to a gene: 16. Looked up from germline, CDR1 is SQVTM and CDR2 is ANQGSEA. The CDR3 sequence is 15 residues long. The CDR3 protein is CSLRIGTGSSQTQYF. In nucleotides, the CDR3 is TGCAGCTTACGCATAGGGACAGGGTCTAGTCAGACCCAGTACTTC. Full variable domain (missing parts from reference TRBV29-1 and TRBJ2-5): SAVISQKPSRDICQRGTSLTIQCQVDSQVTMMFWYRQQPGQSLTLIATANQGSEATYESGFVIDKFPISRPNLTFSTLTVSNMSPEDSSIYLCSLRIGTGSSQTQYFGPGTRLLVL.

This clonotype was detected many times. This chain joins TRBV7-2 and TRBJ1-3, with D possibly being TRBD1 (5 bases). Trimming removed 7 bases from V and 2 bases from J, with 15 bases in between. Germline CDR1 SGHTA, CDR2 FQGNSA. The CDR3 is made up of 15 amino acids. This CDR3 is CASKPEGLTGNTIYF. CDR3 DNA sequence: TGTGCCAGCAAACCTGAGGGGCTCACTGGAAACACCATATATTTT.

This clonotype appeared many times. This rearrangement joins TRBV20-1 to TRBJ1-6; 7 bases fit TRBD1. Looked up from germline, CDR1 is DFQATT and CDR2 is SNEGSKA (reference sequence). The V gene end was trimmed by 1 base and the J gene end by 5 bases; junction bases not matched to a gene: 5. The CDR3 sequence is 15 residues long. The CDR3 nucleotides are TGCAGTGCTAGAGTGGACGACAGGGATAATTCACCCCTCCACTTT. Amino acid sequence: CSARVDDRDNSPLHF.

This clonotype was found a few times. The chain employs TRBV3-1 and TRBJ2-5, with D tentatively TRBD1 or TRBD2 (5 bases each). CDR1 LGHDT and CDR2 YNNKEL come from the germline V gene (reference sequence). The V and J ends lost 1 base and 5 bases respectively, with 11 bases between them. CDR3 length: 14 residues. The CDR3 DNA sequence: TGTGCCAGCAGCCAAGTCTGGGGCGGGGAGACCCAGTACTTC. Its protein is CASSQVWGGETQYF.

This clonotype was found many times. The CDR3 is CASSFRPSSTDTQYF. CDR3 in DNA: TGTGCCAGCAGCTTCCGTCCTTCTAGCACAGATACGCAGTATTTT. The genes are TRBV7-2 and TRBJ2-3; D gene uncertain. The V gene lost 3 bases and the J gene lost 0 bases, with 10 bases spanning the gap. The CDR3 covers 15 residues. Germline-derived CDR1 and CDR2 are SGHTA and FQGNSA.

This clonotype was seen more than once but under ten times. This CDR3 reads CASSLGELYEQYF. The CDR3 DNA sequence: TGCGCCAGCAGCTTGGGGGAGCTCTACGAGCAGTACTTC. V usage is TRBV5-1 and J usage is TRBJ2-7, with D perhaps matching TRBD2 (5 bases). CDR1 is SGHRS, CDR2 YFSETQ, per germline. There are 13 residues in the CDR3. V was pared by 0 bases and J by 3 bases, with 7 bases between.

A few counts support this clonotype. The CDR3 ends on some other residue instead of the conserved phenylalanine or tryptophan, so this is likely a read error. No DNA is shown, since the ends of the CDR3 on it are uncertain; the CDR3 is the one TCRdb lists. This chain joins TRBV28 and TRBJ2-7; TRBD1 reflects the table's D call only, with no check against the DNA. The V gene's germline CDR1 is MDHEN and CDR2 SYDVKM. The CDR3 contains 15 residues when both ends are counted. CDR3 protein: CASSPLGQGHLPSTI.

This clonotype has ten or more counts. The chain recombines TRBV7-2 with TRBJ1-2, with a tentative D call TRBD1 (6 bases). The CDR3 contains 15 residues. The germline V gene encodes CDR1 SGHTA and CDR2 FQGNSA. The V end lost 1 base, the J end lost 8 bases, and 17 bases lay between the germline ends. Here the CDR3 DNA reads TGTGCCAGCAGCTTAGGCCAGGGGAGAATCGGCGGCTACACCTTC. Protein sequence: CASSLGQGRIGGYTF.

The chain employs TRBV15 and TRBJ2-7; 8 bases agree with TRBD1. The CDR3 contains 13 residues. The germline V gene encodes CDR1 LNHNV and CDR2 YYDKDF (reference sequence). Trimming removed 7 bases from V and 3 bases from J; junction bases left unmatched: 5. The CDR3 is CATNGGQGYEQYF. CDR3 DNA sequence: TGTGCCACCAATGGAGGACAGGGCTACGAGCAGTACTTC. The full variable domain, with the rest looked up from reference TRBV15 and TRBJ2-7, is DAMVIQNPRYQVTQFGKPVTLSCSQTLNHNVMYWYQQKSSQAPKLLFHYYDKDFNNEADTPDNFQSRRPNTSFCFLDIRSPGLGDTAMYLCATNGGQGYEQYFGPGTRLTVT.

This clonotype was seen repeatedly, ten times or more. The chain uses TRBV6-2 or TRBV6-3 and TRBJ2-7, with D hard to call. V was shortened by 2 bases and J by 0 bases, with 8 bases between the two germline ends. This CDR3 spans 14 amino acids. Germline lookup yields CDR1 MNHEY and CDR2 SVGEGT. The CDR3 reads CASSYMGISYEQYF. In nucleotides, the CDR3 is TGTGCCAGCAGTTACATGGGGATCTCCTACGAGCAGTACTTC.

This clonotype was counted at least ten times. The J gene is TRBJ2-3, the V gene TRBV28; D may be TRBD2 (5 bases). Germline V lookup: CDR1 MDHEN, CDR2 SYDVKM. Trimming pared 1 base from V and 3 bases from J, leaving 17 bases between. The CDR3 totals 17 residues. CDR3 nucleotide sequence: TGTGCCAGCAGTTTATTCGCTAGCCCGGTTGGAACAGATACGCAGTATTTT. As protein: CASSLFASPVGTDTQYF.

This chain connects TRBV3-1 to TRBJ2-1; D is ambiguous. The V gene's germline CDR1 is LGHDT and CDR2 YNNKEL (reference sequence). The V end lost 1 base, the J end lost 5 bases, and 9 bases lay between the germline ends. The CDR3 contains 14 residues. The CDR3 region has the DNA TGTGCCAGCAGCCAAGCAGGTCGGAACAATGAGCAGTTCTTC. Translated, it gives CASSQAGRNNEQFF.

This clonotype was found many times. The V call is TRBV7-2, the J call TRBJ1-4, with 7 bases matching TRBD1. Trimming at V came to 3 bases and at J to 14 bases, leaving 12 bases not matched to a gene. CDR1 is SGHTA and CDR2 is FQGNSA in the germline V gene. The CDR3 runs to 14 residues. The CDR3 is CASSFGIGTENLFF. CDR3 nucleotides: TGTGCCAGCAGCTTTGGGATTGGGACAGAGAACCTGTTTTTT.

The sample holds many counts of this clonotype. The chain combines TRBV19 with TRBJ1-2, with no clear D. Germline assignment: CDR1 LNHDA and CDR2 SQIVND (reference sequence). The ends were cut back, 1 base at V and 2 bases at J, with 11 bases in the middle. CDR3 size: 15 residues. The CDR3 region is CASSIGGRVNYGYTF. The CDR3 region has the DNA TGTGCCAGTAGTATAGGAGGGAGGGTAAACTATGGCTACACCTTC.

This clonotype was counted many times. This chain joins TRBV29-1 and TRBJ2-7; TRBD1 or TRBD2 may be the D gene (6 bases each). This CDR3 region has 13 residues. V shed 6 bases and J shed 4 bases, with 16 bases lying between them. Germline V gene sequence: CDR1 SQVTM, CDR2 ANQGSEA. Here the CDR3 reads CSVGGGSGYEQYF. CDR3 DNA: TGCAGCGTCGGAGGGGGGTCGGGTTACGAGCAGTACTTC.

Many counts were recorded for this clonotype. The rearrangement links TRBV4-1 to TRBJ2-7, with 8 nucleotides matching TRBD2. Germline V gene sequence: CDR1 MGHRA, CDR2 YSYEKL. The CDR3 covers 15 residues. The ends lost 2 bases at V and 4 bases at J; junction bases unmatched: 7. The CDR3 nucleotides are TGCGCCAGCAGCCAAAACCTCGGGAGGGTATACGAGCAGTACTTC. The encoded protein is CASSQNLGRVYEQYF.

This clonotype was seen ten or more times. The chain combines TRBV7-2 with TRBJ2-5; D could derive from TRBD1 or TRBD2 (5 bases each). Germline V CDR1 and CDR2: SGHTA, FQGNSA. The ends were cut back, 5 bases at V and 4 bases at J, with 11 bases in the middle. CDR3 size: 13 residues. CDR3 residues: CASSRGAGETQYF. DNA of the CDR3: TGTGCCAGCAGCCGAGGGGCGGGAGAGACCCAGTACTTC.

Remarks on this clonotype: This could be a read error, since a much larger clone is one nucleotide away. V is TRBV12-3 or TRBV12-4 and J is TRBJ2-7; D perhaps matches TRBD1 (5 bases). V was shortened by 3 bases and J by 6 bases, with 18 bases between the two germline ends. The CDR3 loop spans 15 amino acids. The CDR3 sequence is CASSLAEAGICEQYF. The CDR3 DNA is TGTGCCAGCAGTTTGGCTGAGGCAGGGATCTGCGAGCAGTACTTC.